This record looks at one T cell receptor (beta chain) sequence and its context. In the original workflow: Reference gene primer amplification gave nucleated cell count estimates. Clones were read by immunoSEQ multiplex PCR, and TCRdb kept only the in-frame ones, dropping some. The D gene and trimming were derived from the DNA, and the V and J assignments and clone size from that table. The sample carries approximately 90,000 clones, 78% recorded once. The source of the sample is a study of blood T cell repertoires in COVID-19. Across the whole study: Specimens from acute and convalescent COVID-19 originated in the United States, Italy and Spain. PBMCs, B-cell-depleted T cells, or T cells were the source of the cDNA or gDNA that made up the material.

Sequenced: peripheral blood. The clonotype was recovered from a man aged 70 or older with COVID-19, enrolled during active disease.

The CDR3 loop reads CASSLIGTGARANSPLHF. Here the CDR3 DNA reads TGTGCCAGCAGCTTAATAGGCACGGGAGCCAGGGCAAATTCACCCCTCCACTTT. V usage is TRBV11-3 and J usage is TRBJ1-6; possibly TRBD1 for D (5 bases). CDR1 and CDR2 from the germline V gene are SGHNT and YENEEA. Between the trimmed V and J ends, which lost 2 bases and 7 bases, there was a span of 21 bases. This CDR3 spans 18 amino acids.